This T cell receptor (beta chain) was retrieved from a study of naive and memory T cell subsets. Reverse transcription of blood and skin TCR RNA was primed at alpha and beta constant regions. TCRdb itself ran the UMI-ligation and nested PCR reads through MiXCR, one entry per CDR3 protein. The repertoire holds 15,000 to 20,000 distinct CDR3 sequences, with 8% to 10% as singletons. Treatment noted: skin biopsy from PPD injection site in Mantoux-positive individual. Input was 1 to 1000 ng of DNase-treated total RNA without cell sorting. TCR cDNA received a 3' ligated oligonucleotide that carried a UMI. Skin biopsies came from PPD injection sites in Mantoux-positive individuals. Germline CDR1 and CDR2: SGHTA and FQGNSA. The CDR3 sequence is 15 residues long. V was pared by 1 base and J by 3 bases, with 6 bases of the junction left unmatched. Notes on the study in general: The RNA method is potentially sensitive to activation and differentiation changes. Tuberculin site TCR excess was interpreted as type IV hypersensitivity infiltration.

The table lists this clonotype with many counts. What it binds is unknown. The sample in question was skin, obtained from a tuberculin skin test site. The chain recombines TRBV7-2 with TRBJ2-7, with TRBD1 identical over 7 bases. The sequence derives from an adult in good health. The CDR3 protein is CASSLESPGGYEQYF. The CDR3 nucleotides are TGTGCCAGCAGCTTAGAGTCCCCAGGGGGCTACGAGCAGTACTTC.